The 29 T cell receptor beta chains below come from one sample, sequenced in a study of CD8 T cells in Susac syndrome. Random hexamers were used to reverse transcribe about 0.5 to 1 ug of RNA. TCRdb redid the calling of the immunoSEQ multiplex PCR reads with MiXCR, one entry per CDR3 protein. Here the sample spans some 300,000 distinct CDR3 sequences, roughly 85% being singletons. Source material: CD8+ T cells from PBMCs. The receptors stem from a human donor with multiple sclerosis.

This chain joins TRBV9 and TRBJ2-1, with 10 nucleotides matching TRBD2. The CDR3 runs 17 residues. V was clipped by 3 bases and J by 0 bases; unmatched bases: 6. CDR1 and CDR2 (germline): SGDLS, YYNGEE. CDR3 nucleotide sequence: TGTGCCAGCAGCGAAGCGGGAGGGATCTACTCCTACAATGAGCAGTTCTTC. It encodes CASSEAGGIYSYNEQFF.

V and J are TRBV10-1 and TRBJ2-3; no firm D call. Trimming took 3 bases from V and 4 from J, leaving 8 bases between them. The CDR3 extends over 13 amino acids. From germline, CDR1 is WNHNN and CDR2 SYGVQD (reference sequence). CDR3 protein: CASSDPSPDTQYF. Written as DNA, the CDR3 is TGCGCCAGCAGTGACCCATCTCCAGATACGCAGTATTTT.

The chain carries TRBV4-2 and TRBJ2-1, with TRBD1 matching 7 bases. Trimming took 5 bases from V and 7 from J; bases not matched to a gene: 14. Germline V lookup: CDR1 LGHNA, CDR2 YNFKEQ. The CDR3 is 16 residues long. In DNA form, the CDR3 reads TGTGCCAGCAGCAACCACCGGGACAGCGACCCTAATGAGCAGTTCTTC. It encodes CASSNHRDSDPNEQFF.

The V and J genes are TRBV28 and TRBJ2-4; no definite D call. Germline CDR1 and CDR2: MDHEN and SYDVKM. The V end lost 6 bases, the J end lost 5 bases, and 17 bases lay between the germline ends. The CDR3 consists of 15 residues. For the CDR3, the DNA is TGTGCCAGCAGCCCCGGCTGGGGAAGTCAAAACATTCAGTACTTC. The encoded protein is CASSPGWGSQNIQYF. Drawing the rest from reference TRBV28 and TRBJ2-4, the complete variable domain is DVKVTQSSRYLVKRTGEKVFLECVQDMDHENMFWYRQDPGLGLRLIYFSYDVKMKEKGDIPEGYSVSREKKERFSLILESASTNQTSMYLCASSPGWGSQNIQYFGAGTRLSVL.

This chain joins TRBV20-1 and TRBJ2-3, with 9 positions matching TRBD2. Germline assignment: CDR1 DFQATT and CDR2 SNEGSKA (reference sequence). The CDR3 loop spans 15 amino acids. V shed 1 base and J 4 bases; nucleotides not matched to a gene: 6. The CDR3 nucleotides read TGCAGTGCTAGAGCTCCCCTAGCGGGATCAGATACGCAGTATTTT. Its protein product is CSARAPLAGSDTQYF.

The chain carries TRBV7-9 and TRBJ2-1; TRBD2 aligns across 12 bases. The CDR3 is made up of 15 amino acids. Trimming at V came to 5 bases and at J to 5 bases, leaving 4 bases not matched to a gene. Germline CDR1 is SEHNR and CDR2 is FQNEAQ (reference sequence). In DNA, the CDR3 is TGTGCCAGCAGCCGGCCTAGCGGGAGGGACAATGAGCAGTTCTTC. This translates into CASSRPSGRDNEQFF.

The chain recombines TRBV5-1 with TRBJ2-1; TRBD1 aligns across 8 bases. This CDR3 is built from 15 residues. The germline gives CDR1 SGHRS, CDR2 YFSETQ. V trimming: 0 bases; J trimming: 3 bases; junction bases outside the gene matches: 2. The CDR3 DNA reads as TGCGCCAGCAGCTTGGAGGGACAGGACTACAATGAGCAGTTCTTC. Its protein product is CASSLEGQDYNEQFF.

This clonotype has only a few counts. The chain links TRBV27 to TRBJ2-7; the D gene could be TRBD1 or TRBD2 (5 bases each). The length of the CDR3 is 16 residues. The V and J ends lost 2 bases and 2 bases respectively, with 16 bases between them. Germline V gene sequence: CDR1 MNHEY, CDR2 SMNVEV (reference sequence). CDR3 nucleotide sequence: TGTGCCAGCAGTTTAGAACCGGGACCGGCCCCCTACGAGCAGTACTTC. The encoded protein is CASSLEPGPAPYEQYF.

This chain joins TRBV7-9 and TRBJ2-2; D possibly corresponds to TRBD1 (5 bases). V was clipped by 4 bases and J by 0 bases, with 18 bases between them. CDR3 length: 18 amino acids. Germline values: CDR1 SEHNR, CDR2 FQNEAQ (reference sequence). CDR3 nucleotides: TGTGCCAGCAGCTCAACTACAGGAGCCACGCCGAACACCGGGGAGCTGTTTTTT. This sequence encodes CASSSTTGATPNTGELFF.

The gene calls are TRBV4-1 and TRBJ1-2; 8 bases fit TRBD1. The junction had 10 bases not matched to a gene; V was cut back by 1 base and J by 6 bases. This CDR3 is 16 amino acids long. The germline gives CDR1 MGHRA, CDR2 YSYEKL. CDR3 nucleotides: TGCGCCAGCAGCCAAGCCCCCGGACAGGGAATCAATGGCTACACCTTC. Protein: CASSQAPGQGINGYTF.

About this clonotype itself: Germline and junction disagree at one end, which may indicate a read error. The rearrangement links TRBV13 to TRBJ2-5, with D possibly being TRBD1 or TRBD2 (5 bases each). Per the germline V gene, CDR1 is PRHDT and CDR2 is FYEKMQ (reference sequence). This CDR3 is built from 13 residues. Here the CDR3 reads CASCLGVSETQYF. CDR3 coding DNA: TGTGCCAGCTGCTTGGGGGTCTCAGAGACCCAGTACTTC.

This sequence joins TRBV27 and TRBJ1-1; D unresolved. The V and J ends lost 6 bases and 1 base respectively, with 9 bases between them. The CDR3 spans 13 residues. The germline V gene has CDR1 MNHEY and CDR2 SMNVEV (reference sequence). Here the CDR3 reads CASSHNPNTEAFF. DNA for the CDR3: TGTGCCAGCAGCCACAACCCGAACACTGAAGCTTTCTTT.

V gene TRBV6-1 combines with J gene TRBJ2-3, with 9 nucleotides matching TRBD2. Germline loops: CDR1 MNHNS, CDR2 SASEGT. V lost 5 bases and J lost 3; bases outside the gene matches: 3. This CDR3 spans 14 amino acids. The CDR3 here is CASSSGLATDTQYF. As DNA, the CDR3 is TGTGCCAGCAGTTCGGGACTAGCTACAGATACGCAGTATTTT.

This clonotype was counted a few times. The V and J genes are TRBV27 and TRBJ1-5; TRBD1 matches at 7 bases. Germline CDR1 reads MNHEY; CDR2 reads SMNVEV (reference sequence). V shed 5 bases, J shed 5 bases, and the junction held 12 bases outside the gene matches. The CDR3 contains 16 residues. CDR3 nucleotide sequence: TGTGCCAGCAGTCCCTCCCAGGGGGAAGAAGATCAGCCCCAGCATTTT. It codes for CASSPSQGEEDQPQHF.

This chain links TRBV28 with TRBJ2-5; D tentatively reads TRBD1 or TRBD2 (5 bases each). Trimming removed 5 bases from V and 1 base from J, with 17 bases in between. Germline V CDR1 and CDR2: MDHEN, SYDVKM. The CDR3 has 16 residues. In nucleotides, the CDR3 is TGTGCCAGCAGTCGGCTGGGGGAGAACATCCAAGAGACCCAGTACTTC. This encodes CASSRLGENIQETQYF.

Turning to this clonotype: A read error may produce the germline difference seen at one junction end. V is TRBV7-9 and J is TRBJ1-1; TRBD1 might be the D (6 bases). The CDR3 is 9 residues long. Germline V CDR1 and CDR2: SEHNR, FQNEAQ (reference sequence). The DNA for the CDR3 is TGTGCCAGCAGCCACAGGGTCCTTTTT. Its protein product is CASSHRVLF.

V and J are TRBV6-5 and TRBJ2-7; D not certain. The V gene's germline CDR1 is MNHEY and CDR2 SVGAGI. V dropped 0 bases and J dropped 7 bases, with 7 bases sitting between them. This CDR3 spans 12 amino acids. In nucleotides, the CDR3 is TGTGCCAGCAGTTACTCTCTCACGGAGCAGTACTTC. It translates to CASSYSLTEQYF.

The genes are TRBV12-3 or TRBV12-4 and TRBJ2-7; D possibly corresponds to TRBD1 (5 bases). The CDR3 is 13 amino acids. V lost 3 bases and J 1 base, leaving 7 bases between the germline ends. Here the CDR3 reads CASSLHRSYEQYF. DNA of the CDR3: TGTGCCAGCAGTTTGCACAGGTCCTACGAGCAGTACTTC.

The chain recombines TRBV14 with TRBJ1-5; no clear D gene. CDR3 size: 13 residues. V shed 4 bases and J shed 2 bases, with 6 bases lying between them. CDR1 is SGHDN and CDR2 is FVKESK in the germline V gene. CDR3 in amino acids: CASSRGRNQPQHF. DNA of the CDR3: TGTGCCAGCAGCCGAGGGCGCAATCAGCCCCAGCATTTT.

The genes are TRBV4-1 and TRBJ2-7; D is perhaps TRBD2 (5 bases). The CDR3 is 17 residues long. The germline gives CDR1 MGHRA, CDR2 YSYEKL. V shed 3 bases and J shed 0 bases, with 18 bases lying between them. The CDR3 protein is CASSHPSPPGNSYEQYF. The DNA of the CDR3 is TGCGCCAGCAGCCATCCCTCCCCACCGGGGAACTCCTACGAGCAGTACTTC.

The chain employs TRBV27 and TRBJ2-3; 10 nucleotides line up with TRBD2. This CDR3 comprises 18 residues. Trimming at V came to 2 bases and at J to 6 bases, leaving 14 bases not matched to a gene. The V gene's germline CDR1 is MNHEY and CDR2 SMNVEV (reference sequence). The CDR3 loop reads CASSLERASGRVSDTQYF. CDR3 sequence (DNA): TGTGCCAGCAGTTTAGAAAGGGCTAGCGGGAGAGTAAGTGATACGCAGTATTTT.

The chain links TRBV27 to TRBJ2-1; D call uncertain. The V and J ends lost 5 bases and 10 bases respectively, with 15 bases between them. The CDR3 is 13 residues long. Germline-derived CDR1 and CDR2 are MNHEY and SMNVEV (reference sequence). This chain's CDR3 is CASSPAPPREQFF. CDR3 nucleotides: TGTGCCAGCAGTCCGGCCCCACCCAGAGAGCAGTTCTTC.

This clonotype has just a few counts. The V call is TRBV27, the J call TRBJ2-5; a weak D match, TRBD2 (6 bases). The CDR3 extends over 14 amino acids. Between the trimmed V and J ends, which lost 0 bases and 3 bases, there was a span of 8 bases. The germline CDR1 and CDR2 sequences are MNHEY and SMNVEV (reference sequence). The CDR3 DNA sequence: TGTGCCAGCAGTTTATCTTCGGGGGAAGAGACCCAGTACTTC. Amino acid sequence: CASSLSSGEETQYF.

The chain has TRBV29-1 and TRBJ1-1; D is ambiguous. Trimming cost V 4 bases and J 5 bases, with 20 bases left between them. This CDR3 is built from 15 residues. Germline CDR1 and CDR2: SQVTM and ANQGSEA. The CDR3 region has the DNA TGCAGCGTTGGTGGCGCGGCGTTAGTGGGGACTGAAGCTTTCTTT. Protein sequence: CSVGGAALVGTEAFF.

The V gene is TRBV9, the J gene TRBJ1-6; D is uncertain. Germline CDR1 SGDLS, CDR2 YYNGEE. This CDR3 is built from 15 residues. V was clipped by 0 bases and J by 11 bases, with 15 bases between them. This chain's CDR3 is CASSVVARAGAPLHF. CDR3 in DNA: TGTGCCAGCAGCGTAGTAGCTAGGGCCGGTGCACCCCTCCACTTT. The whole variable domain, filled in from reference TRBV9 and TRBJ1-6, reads DSGVTQTPKHLITATGQRVTLRCSPRSGDLSVYWYQQSLDQGLQFLIQYYNGEERAKGNILERFSAQQFPDLHSELNLSSLELGDSALYFCASSVVARAGAPLHFGNGTRLTVT.

CDR3 sequence (DNA): TGTGCCAGCAGTGAGCGTGGGTGGGGGTACGAGCAGTACTTC. Amino acids: CASSERGWGYEQYF. The V call is TRBV6-1, the J call TRBJ2-7; D might be TRBD1 or TRBD2, each matching 5 bases. Germline V lookup: CDR1 MNHNS, CDR2 SASEGT. This CDR3 contains 14 residues. V lost 3 bases to trimming and J lost 4 bases, with 13 bases between them.

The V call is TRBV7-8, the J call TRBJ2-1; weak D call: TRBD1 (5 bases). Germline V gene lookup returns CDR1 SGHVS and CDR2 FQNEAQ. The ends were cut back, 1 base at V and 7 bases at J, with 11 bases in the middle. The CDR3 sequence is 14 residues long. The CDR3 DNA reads TGTGCCAGCAGCTTAGGAAGGGGTATGAATGAGCAGTTCTTC. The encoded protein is CASSLGRGMNEQFF.

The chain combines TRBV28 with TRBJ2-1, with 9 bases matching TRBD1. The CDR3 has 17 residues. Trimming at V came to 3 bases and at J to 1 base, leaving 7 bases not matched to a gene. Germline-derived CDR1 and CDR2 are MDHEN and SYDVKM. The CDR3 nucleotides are TGTGCCAGCAGTTTCCCTGGGACAGGGACGTCCTACAATGAGCAGTTCTTC. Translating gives CASSFPGTGTSYNEQFF. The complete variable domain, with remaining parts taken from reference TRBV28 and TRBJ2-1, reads DVKVTQSSRYLVKRTGEKVFLECVQDMDHENMFWYRQDPGLGLRLIYFSYDVKMKEKGDIPEGYSVSREKKERFSLILESASTNQTSMYLCASSFPGTGTSYNEQFFGPGTRLTVL.

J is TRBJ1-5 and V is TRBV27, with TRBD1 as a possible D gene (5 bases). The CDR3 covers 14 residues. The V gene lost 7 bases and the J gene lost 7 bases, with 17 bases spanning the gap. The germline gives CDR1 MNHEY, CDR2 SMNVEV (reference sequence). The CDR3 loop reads CASKPGTPLQPQHF. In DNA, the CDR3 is TGTGCCAGCAAGCCCGGGACTCCCCTCCAGCCCCAGCATTTT.